These T cell receptor beta chains were read from a single sample in a study of blood T cell repertoires in COVID-19. Measured with immunoSEQ multiplex PCR; TCRdb has only the in-frame clones, and not every one. The data contain about 100,000 clones, about 80% of them singletons. Sequencing was done on a sample of peripheral blood. The receptors come from a human donor in a cohort sampled during active COVID-19. Both conserved end residues are part of each CDR3. D genes are given only for firm matches. Only some rows state a clone size, as once, few, many or a class for expanded clones.

TRBV28,15,.,TRBJ1-6,TRBD1,CASTHGDRALSPLHF,TGTGCCAGCACCCATGGGGACAGGGCCCTTTCACCCCTCCACTTT
TRBV19,14,.,TRBJ2-3,TRBD1,CASSRDSVTDTQYF,TGTGCCAGTAGCCGGGACAGCGTCACAGATACGCAGTATTTT
TRBV27,14,once,TRBJ1-1,.,CASKIRGENTEAFF,TGTGCCAGCAAAATACGGGGGGAGAACACTGAAGCTTTCTTT
TRBV12-3/TRBV12-4,13,.,TRBJ1-2,.,CASSLGTDYGYTF,TGTGCCAGCAGTTTAGGGACTGACTATGGCTACACCTTC
TRBV19,14,few,TRBJ1-1,.,CASSQWRRNTEAFF,TGTGCCAGTAGTCAGTGGCGGCGGAACACTGAAGCTTTCTTT
TRBV29-1,14,.,TRBJ1-1,TRBD1,CSVTRGRTDTEAFF,TGCAGCGTTACCAGGGGGCGCACCGACACTGAAGCTTTCTTT
TRBV4-2,14,many,TRBJ1-2,.,CASSQVGQGHGYTF,TGTGCCAGCAGCCAAGTTGGTCAGGGTCATGGCTACACCTTC
TRBV9,15,.,TRBJ2-1,TRBD1,CASSVGQGLYNEQFF,TGTGCCAGCAGCGTCGGACAGGGCCTTTACAATGAGCAGTTCTTC
TRBV6-6,13,.,TRBJ2-7,.,CASRLTGPYEQYF,TGTGCCAGCAGGTTGACAGGACCCTACGAGCAGTACTTC
TRBV5-1,13,.,TRBJ2-5,.,CASSGQGQETQYF,TGCGCCAGCAGCGGTCAGGGGCAAGAGACCCAGTACTTC
TRBV19,16,few,TRBJ2-2,TRBD2,CASSSSGSRNTGELFF,TGTGCCAGTAGTAGTAGCGGGAGTAGAAACACCGGGGAGCTGTTTTTT
TRBV11-2,17,.,TRBJ2-1,TRBD2,CASSLGAQGSGGAPQFF,TGTGCCAGCAGCTTAGGAGCCCAGGGTAGCGGGGGGGCCCCGCAGTTCTTC
TRBV28,14,.,TRBJ2-7,TRBD2,CASSSSGTTYEQYF,TGTGCCAGCAGTTCTAGCGGGACCACCTACGAGCAGTACTTC
TRBV9,17,.,TRBJ2-3,TRBD2,CASSVAGGVLFTDTQYF,TGTGCCAGCAGCGTAGCGGGGGGAGTTCTCTTCACAGATACGCAGTATTTT